The 5 T cell receptor beta chains below come from one sample, sequenced in a study of blood T cell repertoires in COVID-19. Profiling relied on immunoSEQ multiplex PCR, and the TCRdb table lists in-frame clones only, not all of them. Of approximately 230,000 clones in the sample, about nine tenths were seen once. The sample taken for sequencing was peripheral blood. These receptors were obtained from a man aged 25 to 40 who had recovered from COVID-19.

The chain is built from TRBV6-5 and TRBJ2-5, with TRBD2 identical over 7 bases. The length of the CDR3 is 14 residues. Germline assignment: CDR1 MNHEY and CDR2 SVGAGI. J was trimmed by 2 bases and V by 7 bases; bases with no gene match: 7. This CDR3 reads CASTLGGLQETQYF. The CDR3 bases are TGTGCCAGCACTTTGGGAGGGCTGCAAGAGACCCAGTACTTC.

The DNA for the CDR3 is TGTGCCAGCAGTACAGGGGACTATGGCTACACCTTC. Protein sequence: CASSTGDYGYTF. The chain combines TRBV6-5 with TRBJ1-2, with 7 positions matching TRBD1. Per germline, CDR1 MNHEY and CDR2 SVGAGI. This CDR3 region has 12 residues. V gave up 5 bases and J gave up 3 bases; unmatched junction bases: 0.

This rearrangement joins TRBV5-8 to TRBJ2-7, with D perhaps matching TRBD1 (6 bases). This CDR3 is 14 amino acids long. V was shortened by 0 bases and J by 3 bases, with 10 bases between the two germline ends. Germline V gene data show CDR1 as SGHTS and CDR2 as YDEGEE. Here the CDR3 reads CASSLGTGIYEQYF. In nucleotides, the CDR3 is TGTGCCAGCAGCTTGGGTACAGGGATCTACGAGCAGTACTTC.

The gene calls are TRBV7-2 and TRBJ1-5, with D possibly matching TRBD1 (6 bases). The germline V gene encodes CDR1 SGHTA and CDR2 FQGNSA. The CDR3 has 14 amino acids. V lost 6 bases and J lost 4, with 13 bases in between. The DNA of the CDR3 is TGTGCCAGCAGTTCTGACAGGCCTAATCAGCCCCAGCATTTT. It translates to CASSSDRPNQPQHF. Full variable domain (remainder filled in from reference TRBV7-2 and TRBJ1-5): GAGVSQSPSNKVTEKGKDVELRCDPISGHTALYWYRQSLGQGLEFLIYFQGNSAPDKSGLPSDRFSAERTGGSVSTLTIQRTQQEDSAVYLCASSSDRPNQPQHFGDGTRLSIL.

The gene calls are TRBV18 and TRBJ2-7; 9 bases line up with TRBD2. Per the germline V gene, CDR1 is KGHSH and CDR2 is LQKENI. The CDR3 consists of 14 residues. The ends lost 2 bases at V and 5 bases at J; junction bases unmatched: 4. The CDR3 protein is CASSPGLAGNEQYF. In nucleotides, the CDR3 is TGTGCCAGCTCACCAGGGCTAGCGGGGAACGAGCAGTACTTC.